A selection of T cell receptor beta chains follows, all from one sample in a study of CD8 T cells in ankylosing spondylitis. TCRdb re-derived calls from the 5' RACE reads in MiXCR, one entry per CDR3 protein. The sample shows around 490,000 distinct CDR3 sequences, approximately 5% of them seen only once. The sequencing sample was made of blood, either unsorted or a sorted T cell fraction (not recorded which). Every receptor here comes from a male donor with ankylosing spondylitis. Each CDR3 is given with its conserved first and last residue. The order of the fields is J gene, V gene, CDR3 protein.

>TRBJ1-1|TRBV12-3/TRBV12-4
CASTARRSAFF
>TRBJ1-5|TRBV12-3/TRBV12-4
CASSSVPNQPQHF
>TRBJ1-3|TRBV12-3/TRBV12-4
CASSKWDSGNTIYF
>TRBJ2-3|TRBV7-9
CASSLPGGSSTDTQYF
>TRBJ2-3|TRBV27
CASSRTFTDTQYF
>TRBJ2-7|TRBV5-1
CASSLGPPDYSYEQYF
>TRBJ2-7|TRBV12-3/TRBV12-4
CASSTSGGANEQYF
>TRBJ1-4|TRBV6-1
CASSRYKGEKLFF
>TRBJ1-1|TRBV5-1
CASSLAASSTEAFF
>TRBJ1-5|TRBV24-1
CATSDSGGQYSNQPQHF
>TRBJ2-3|TRBV4-3
CASSQDRDWTDTQYF
>TRBJ1-5|TRBV20-1
CSARDAMLGVNQPQHF
>TRBJ2-5|TRBV7-2
CASSRTFGLQETQYF
>TRBJ2-3|TRBV24-1
CATSDTGMTDTQYF
>TRBJ2-7|TRBV11-2
CASSRLHSGLRRYYEQYF
>TRBJ2-7|TRBV20-1
CSARDYKGPGGVADEQYF
>TRBJ1-2|TRBV20-1
CSARGDLVYGYTF
>TRBJ2-3|TRBV5-1
CASSIIPSDTQYF
>TRBJ2-2|TRBV5-1
CASGPGGLTGELFF
>TRBJ1-1|TRBV20-1
CSAGPPRPSEAFF
>TRBJ2-2|TRBV27
CASSPLTKGELFF
>TRBJ1-1|TRBV7-9
CASRLSEATEAFF
>TRBJ2-5|TRBV7-8
CASSFRGVEETQYF
>TRBJ1-2|TRBV12-3/TRBV12-4
CASSFSAGVYYGYTF
>TRBJ2-1|TRBV13
CASSWDIFTGNEQFF
>TRBJ2-1|TRBV5-5
CASSPRQEPIYNEQFF
>TRBJ1-4|TRBV20-1
CSAPLGQGGEKLFF
>TRBJ1-1|TRBV4-3
CASSQESTASGAFF